The 17 T cell receptor beta chains below were found in one sample sequenced in a study of shared clonotypes between healthy human individuals. Using immunoSEQ multiplex PCR, the repertoire was profiled, and TCRdb retains in-frame clones only, with some absent. This sample has millions of clones, with less than 95% found just once. Naivety among CD8 cells was defined by CD45RO negativity and positive CCR7 selection, thereby excluding terminally differentiated effector memory CD45RA+ cells. The sequenced material came from naive CD8+ T cells sorted from blood. These receptors all stem from a man aged 18 to 30 in good health.

The J gene is TRBJ2-7, the V gene TRBV21-1. TRBV21-1 is tagged as a pseudogene. The CDR3 is 17 residues long. CDR3 DNA sequence: TGTGCCAGCAGCAAAGCGGGGTGCGGCGTCACTTCCTACGAGCAGTACTTC. Translated: CASSKAGCGVTSYEQYF.

The rearrangement links TRBV4-3 to TRBJ2-2, with D possibly TRBD2 on 5 matching bases. The V gene's germline CDR1 is LGHNA and CDR2 YSLEER. CDR3 length: 12 amino acids. Trimming took 4 bases from V and 6 from J, leaving 6 bases between them. The DNA for the CDR3 is TGCGCCAGCAGCCGGGAGCCCGGGGAGCTGTTTTTT. Translating gives CASSREPGELFF.

Details on this clone: Distinct nucleotide sequences in the sample also encode this CDR3. The chain combines TRBV27 with TRBJ2-1, with 13 nucleotides matching TRBD2. Per germline, CDR1 MNHEY and CDR2 SMNVEV (reference sequence). The CDR3 sequence is 15 residues long. V shed 6 bases, J shed 7 bases, and the junction held 6 bases outside the gene matches. The CDR3 is CASSPGTSGVNEQFF. The CDR3 DNA is TGTGCCAGCAGCCCCGGGACTAGCGGGGTGAATGAGCAGTTCTTC.

The chain has TRBV19 and TRBJ2-7, with 11 positions matching TRBD2. V dropped 6 bases and J dropped 0; count of bases not matched to a gene: 4. CDR1 and CDR2 (germline): LNHDA, SQIVND (reference sequence). The CDR3 is 15 amino acids. Here the CDR3 DNA reads TGTGCCAGTAGCCCGACTAGCGGGGTCTCCTACGAGCAGTACTTC. Its translation: CASSPTSGVSYEQYF.

CDR3 in amino acids: CASSLSPGGGRAKNIQYF. As DNA, the CDR3 is TGTGCCAGCAGTTTAAGTCCAGGAGGGGGGCGGGCCAAAAACATTCAGTACTTC. The V and J genes are TRBV27 and TRBJ2-4, with D perhaps being TRBD1 or TRBD2 (6 bases each). The germline gives CDR1 MNHEY, CDR2 SMNVEV (reference sequence). The CDR3 runs to 18 residues. Trimming left V 2 bases short and J 1 base short, with 18 bases between.

The chain has TRBV18 and TRBJ2-3; 9 nucleotides agree with TRBD2. The CDR3 extends over 15 amino acids. Germline V CDR1 and CDR2: KGHSH, LQKENI. J gave up 2 bases and V 4 bases, and 4 bases lay outside the gene matches. The CDR3 DNA is TGTGCCAGCTCACTAAGCGGGAGGTACACAGATACGCAGTATTTT. It yields the protein CASSLSGRYTDTQYF.

This CDR3 reads CASSETQLGPNTQYF. The DNA for the CDR3 is TGCGCCAGCAGTGAGACCCAACTAGGGCCAAATACGCAGTATTTT. The chain employs TRBV10-2 and TRBJ2-3, with D possibly matching TRBD2 (5 bases). V lost 2 bases and J 7 bases, leaving 16 bases between the germline ends. The CDR3 has 15 amino acids. CDR1 is WSHSY and CDR2 is SAAADI in the germline V gene.

This clone is a singleton in its sample. The chain has TRBV9 and TRBJ2-4; D is perhaps TRBD2 (6 bases). V dropped 4 bases and J dropped 1 base, with 15 bases sitting between them. Germline CDR1 reads SGDLS; CDR2 reads YYNGEE. This CDR3 contains 16 residues. CDR3 DNA: TGTGCCAGCAGCCCCGCGGGGATTGGGGCCAAAAACATTCAGTACTTC. Translating it yields CASSPAGIGAKNIQYF.

This rearrangement joins TRBV11-2 to TRBJ1-2, with a weak D call TRBD1 (5 bases). Germline assignment: CDR1 SGHAT and CDR2 FQNNGV. The CDR3 consists of 14 residues. With 1 base removed from V and 5 bases from J, the gap between germline ends came to 11 bases. The CDR3, as DNA: TGTGCCAGCAGCTTAGGGACATCTATGTATGGCTACACCTTC. It yields the protein CASSLGTSMYGYTF.

The V call is TRBV7-8, the J call TRBJ1-4, with D unclear. CDR1 and CDR2 from the germline V gene are SGHVS and FQNEAQ. The length of the CDR3 is 15 residues. V lost 5 bases and J 4 bases, leaving 14 bases between the germline ends. The CDR3 loop reads CASSAKGGSNEKLFF. The CDR3 coding sequence is TGTGCCAGCAGCGCAAAGGGAGGAAGTAATGAAAAACTGTTTTTT.

The CDR3 spells CASSGTGENYGYTF. The CDR3 nucleotides are TGTGCCAGCAGCGGGACAGGGGAAAACTATGGCTACACCTTC. This sequence joins TRBV7-9 and TRBJ1-2, with 10 positions matching TRBD1. The CDR3 runs to 14 residues. Trimming cost V 5 bases and J 2 bases; bases outside gene matches: 2. CDR1 is SEHNR and CDR2 is FQNEAQ in the germline V gene (reference sequence).

The V call is TRBV6-6, the J call TRBJ1-6, with D maybe TRBD1 (6 bases). CDR1 and CDR2 (germline): MNHNY, SVGAGI (reference sequence). V lost 4 bases to trimming and J lost 8 bases, with 15 bases between them. This CDR3 has 15 residues. The CDR3 sequence is CASSFGQSGHSPLHF. The CDR3 DNA sequence: TGTGCCAGCAGTTTCGGACAGTCGGGCCATTCACCCCTCCACTTT.

The table lists this clone with a count of one. V is TRBV7-8 and J is TRBJ2-5, with D perhaps TRBD2 (5 bases). V dropped 5 bases and J dropped 3 bases, with 22 bases sitting between them. From germline, CDR1 is SGHVS and CDR2 FQNEAQ. This CDR3 comprises 17 residues. DNA for the CDR3: TGTGCCAGCAGCCAACTTGCCCAGGACTTCGGGAAAGAGACCCAGTACTTC. Protein: CASSQLAQDFGKETQYF.

This sequence joins TRBV13 and TRBJ2-1; 8 bases fit TRBD2. This CDR3 is built from 16 residues. The V segment lost 1 base and the J segment 4 bases; nucleotides outside the gene matches: 6. Germline CDR1 reads PRHDT; CDR2 reads FYEKMQ (reference sequence). DNA of the CDR3: TGTGCCAGCAGCTTAGAATCCCGCGGGAGGTACAATGAGCAGTTCTTC. Translated: CASSLESRGRYNEQFF.

This rearrangement joins TRBV27 to TRBJ1-1; 8 bases fit TRBD1. The CDR3 sequence is 15 residues long. The V and J ends lost 4 bases and 5 bases, in that order; junction bases with no gene match: 9. The germline CDR1 and CDR2 sequences are MNHEY and SMNVEV (reference sequence). CDR3 sequence reads: CASSSTTGVLTEAFF. DNA of the CDR3: TGTGCCAGCAGTTCTACGACAGGGGTTCTAACTGAAGCTTTCTTT.

This chain's CDR3 is CASSQDHGGDTEAFF. The CDR3 DNA is TGTGCCAGCAGCCAAGATCACGGGGGGGACACTGAAGCTTTCTTT. The chain couples TRBV14 to TRBJ1-1, with a possible D match to TRBD1 (5 bases). Trimming left V 0 bases short and J 3 bases short, with 11 bases between. CDR3 length equals 15 residues. Germline values: CDR1 SGHDN, CDR2 FVKESK.

This clone is a singleton in its sample. The V call is TRBV23-1, the J call TRBJ1-6; 8 nucleotides match TRBD1. TRBV23-1 carries the ORF label, with uncertain function. V lost 8 bases to trimming and J lost 8 bases; unmatched junction nucleotides: 17. This CDR3 has 17 residues. The CDR3 spells CASCLRGRKGQDSPLHF. In DNA, the CDR3 is TGCGCCAGCTGCCTGAGGGGGCGCAAGGGACAGGATTCACCCCTCCACTTT.